This TCR beta chain was captured by sequencing in a study of cytomegalovirus exposure and HLA in healthy donors (TCRdb year 2017). In terms of the full investigation: According to an earlier analysis of a few hundred of the donors, about 190 million T cells yielded 120 million or so unique TCR beta sequences and about 300 Gb of sequence data. Because of strong linkage in the cohort, roughly five DR-DQ haplotypes were treated as single units for association and clustering. In an earlier analysis of more than 550 of the donors, high-throughput TCR beta sequencing was used to judge whether each TCR beta V gene segment behaved as functional or pseudogenic. Among several hundred genotyped donors of the cohort, an average of approximately 240,000 unique TCR beta nucleotide sequences was sequenced per donor, of which 15% to 20% were non-productive. A later analysis re-examined previously published TCR beta repertoires from roughly 650 donors and added high-resolution HLA genotyping to investigate patterns of TCR occurrence. To predict cytomegalovirus infection status, the study combined high-throughput TCR immunosequencing, statistical association of individual TCRs with disease status, and machine learning. A separate validation cohort of 100 to 150 different subjects was used in addition to the roughly 670-subject first cohort. Typing coverage varied by locus: about 629-640 donors for A, B, C, DRB1 and DQB1; approximately 500 for DQA1; 606 for DPA1; about 450 for DPB1. The study used immunosequencing to profile the T cell repertoires of 600 to 850 subjects and linked those repertoires to cytomegalovirus serostatus. Donor age, sex, ethnicity and CMV serostatus were compiled together with the repertoire data. HLA typing included class I and class II loci at four-digit resolution. Rather than drawing on any new phenotypic data, the later analysis identified candidate immune exposures from TCR beta sequences and the way those sequences occurred across donors. The study aimed to test whether signatures of past pathogen exposure could be identified by cataloging public T cell receptors. Of the 300 to 450 genotyped donors, around 81% fell in the genetic ancestry cluster associated with self-reported Caucasian donors. An early release that covered some 640 HLA-typed donors contained about 290 gigabases of sequencing data and around 80 million unique TCR sequences. A later genetic analysis used genome-wide SNP genotypes for 398 of the 666 donors, treating that subset as a discovery cohort. All discovery cohort repertoires had been generated using a single sequencing platform. Points the paper makes about the study in general: It was suggested by the authors that the approach could potentially be generalized to other disease states and immunological phenotypes. A later genetic analysis reported fewer N-insertions in productive TCRs among donors in an Asian-associated ancestry cluster than the roughly 700-donor mean. A later analysis found that most CMV-associated TCR beta chains appeared HLA-restricted, with HLA associations seemingly driven largely by CMV exposure. In a later analysis, HLA-associated TCR beta chains showed more clonal expansion and lower generation probabilities than non-associated chains that were equally common. In a later genetic analysis, a missense DCLRE1C variant was associated with V-gene and J-gene trimming of TCR beta chains, and the association was replicated in an independent cohort. According to a later analysis, parvovirus B19, influenza, CMV and Epstein-Barr virus appeared linked to several top co-occurrence clusters. The 87-base-pair reads could not distinguish some IMGT-functional V segments, including TRBV6-2 and TRBV6-3, so those segments were excluded. The classifier was reported to diagnose cytomegalovirus status with high specificity and sensitivity in both the original and validation cohorts. Because HLA typing was missing for some donors at each locus, association tests included only the typed subset. Immune exposure information for the cohort was limited to CMV serostatus. A few of the identified cytomegalovirus-associated TCR beta chains were confirmed in vitro to be specific for cytomegalovirus antigens. When HLA alleles, especially DR and DQ, strongly co-occurred, attributing TCR associations to individual alleles was difficult. A cluster of highly shared sequence variants was judged likely to be a technical artifact of the sequencing pipeline. Specific HLA alleles were associated with some 15,000 TCR beta sequences at a false discovery rate of 0.05 in a later analysis. The study gave a list of about 150 TCR beta chains associated with cytomegalovirus. Presence/absence analyses assumed roughly uniform sequencing depth across donors, an assumption that may not hold. Most TCR sequences were observed very rarely across donors, whereas some public TCRs were present in many individuals. Because counts were too low, roughly 18 rarely observed V segments, including chromosome 9 orphons, were left out of the earlier analysis of about 620 of the donors. Broadly in line with IMGT annotations, most TCR beta V segments showed up in productive rearrangements about 87% or about 30% of the time in an earlier analysis of under 700 of the donors. Linkage disequilibrium might explain the correlated functional status among segregating V segments, but an unknown experimental factor could not be ruled out. Only TCR beta chains were sequenced in this cohort, and the absence of alpha or paired-chain data limited detectable features. In a later analysis, TCR association rates were found to vary across HLA loci, with the most associated TCRs seen for DRB1 alleles and the fewest for HLA-C alleles. A further reported finding was that TCR beta sequences accurately predicted the HLA-A and HLA-B alleles for most subjects in the first cohort.

Note on this clone: The specificity of this receptor is unknown. Per-nucleotide qualities are absent, and no much larger clonotype sits a single base away.

Libraries were made using the immunoSEQ multiplex PCR assay. The multiplex PCR relied on a mix of 60 forward primers for TCR Vbeta segments and 13 reverse primers for TCR Jbeta segments. A multiplex PCR assay on genomic DNA amplified the CDR3 region of rearranged TCR beta genes. Amplified TCR beta libraries were sequenced as 87-base-pair reads on the Illumina HiSeq System. Per the original workflow: A later analysis counted about 80 million unique TCR beta chains across the 690 or so repertoires, and about 10 million of these chains were shared by at least two donors. Raw reads were error-corrected and collapsed into unique sequences by a nearest-neighbor algorithm in which closely related sequences were merged to remove PCR and sequencing errors. V, D and J gene segments were assigned by aligning CDR3 sequences to IMGT reference sequences. For a sequence to be retained, a match of at least six nucleotides was required to both a V gene segment and a J gene segment. Rearrangements were classified as productive when the CDR3 lacked stop codons and remained in frame with V and J, and all other rearrangements were classified as non-productive. CDR3 was defined according to IMGT convention as the region running from the second conserved V-encoded cysteine to the conserved J-encoded phenylalanine. The earlier analysis of roughly 590 of the donors excluded sequences that lacked an unambiguous match to a single V gene segment. In an earlier analysis of about 590 of the donors, a V segment was called functional when productive rearrangements were above 56.7%, and segregating when the standard deviation between donors exceeded 5%. A statistical classification framework was built for diagnosing cytomegalovirus status from the catalog of TCR beta chain sequences. A later analysis assigned V and J genes by comparing TCR nucleotide sequences with IMGT/GENE-DB human TR gene sequences. Using the TCRdist pipeline, a later analysis assigned CDR3 sequences along with most-parsimonious VDJ recombination scenarios. In a later analysis, each TCR beta chain was defined by its CDR3 amino acid sequence together with its V-gene family, and reads without a unique V-gene family were excluded. In a later analysis, nearly 600 highly shared, low-generation-probability nucleotide sequences were removed to address suspected cross-contamination and a sequencing artifact. In a later analysis, a clonal expansion index was calculated for each public chain from normalized within-repertoire ranks of inferred template counts. In a later analysis, generation probabilities were computed with a VDJ recombination model fitted to out-of-frame rearrangements, and the resulting probabilities were checked against IGoR. In a later analysis, hypergeometric tests were used to score TCR-TCR, TCR-HLA and TCR-CMV co-occurrence, with a repertoire-size bias correction applied to TCR pairs. A later analysis estimated false discovery rates by permuting HLA or CMV assignments 20 times. A later analysis grouped co-occurring TCRs with DBSCAN, adding TCRdist sequence similarity when clustering within HLA-allele-positive subsets. Repertoires with fewer than 30,000 or more than 120,000 public chains, plus five repertoires with anomalous nucleotide sharing, were excluded from co-occurrence clustering. The table comes from immuneACCESS by way of TCRdb, which keeps in-frame sequences with V and J called. Part of the clones is missing from these tables; in studies checked, under half for an unresolved V gene and the rest for unknown reasons. For V, J and clone size, that table is used; D and trimming come from the DNA. The sample includes approximately 170,000 clones, with roughly four fifths observed a single time. The top ten clonotypes cover 1.5% to 1.7% of the sample.

The cohort comprised hundreds of healthy bone marrow donors. At the time of sampling, all cohort members were nominally healthy, though unrecorded immune exposures were likely present. The donor tested CMV seronegative and was one of the 352 seronegative cohort members. Each donor provided a peripheral blood sample, and peripheral blood mononuclear cells were used for TCR beta sequencing. The Qiagen DNeasy Blood Extraction Kit was used to extract genomic DNA from the blood cell samples. Looking up the germline V gene yields CDR1 SGHNT and CDR2 YENEEA. After removal of 4 bases from V and 1 base from J, the junction retains 11 bases not matched to a gene. The CDR3 goes from the cysteine to the phenylalanine over 18 residues. CDR3 DNA is the only sequence kept; it has 54 bases, read in frame from the first base.

This sequence originates from a man aged 40-50 years in good health and CMV-seronegative. The sample consisted of PBMCs. The receptor chain draws on TRBV11-3 and TRBJ2-3, and 10 junction bases match TRBD1. CDR3 region: CASSSGTGAGEGTDTQYF. Here is the DNA: TGTGCCAGCAGCTCCGGGACAGGGGCCGGGGAGGGCACAGATACGCAGTATTTT.